This note documents a single T cell receptor beta chain sequence. V trimming: 4 bases; J trimming: 1 base; junction bases outside the gene matches: 2. This CDR3 has 13 amino acids. CDR1 and CDR2 (germline): SGHDT, YYEEEE. The entry originates in a study of cytomegalovirus exposure and HLA in healthy donors. PCR amplification relied on 60 Vbeta primers (plus 13 Jbeta primers). Sequencing was performed with immunoSEQ multiplex PCR; in TCRdb, only in-frame clones are kept and a portion is missing. The data hold about 180,000 clones, with roughly 85% observed a single time. The source of this sequence is a man aged 25 to 45 in good health and CMV-seronegative. The sequenced sample was PBMCs. The rearrangement uses TRBV5-6 and TRBJ2-7; the match to TRBD2 covers 7 bases. The CDR3 DNA follows: TGTGCCAGCAGCCGCGGGGGTTCCTACGAGCAGTACTTC. Translating it yields CASSRGGSYEQYF.